The clone carrying this TCR beta chain was picked up a small number of times. What it binds is unknown. This sample stems from a study of cytomegalovirus exposure and HLA in healthy donors. With 60 Vbeta and 13 Jbeta primers, the PCR was carried out. Assay: immunoSEQ multiplex PCR; the TCRdb copy retains only in-frame clones and omits some. The table has 90,000 to 100,000 clones, over 8% seen once. The study, taken as a whole, reports: Follow-up analysis found HLA locus-dependent TCR association rates, highest for DRB1 and lowest for HLA-C.

This CDR3 has 14 residues. Germline values: CDR1 MNHEY, CDR2 SMNVEV (reference sequence). Trimming stripped 4 bases from V and 5 bases from J, with 15 bases between. This chain joins TRBV27 and TRBJ2-7, with a tentative D call TRBD2 (6 bases). The sequence derives from a man aged 45-65 years in good health and CMV-seropositive. Material: PBMCs. The CDR3 here is CASSSPGSPHEQYF. CDR3 bases: TGTGCCAGCAGTTCCCCCGGGAGCCCTCACGAGCAGTACTTC.